This T cell receptor beta chain was identified during a study of CD8+ T cells in alopecia areata. With regard to this clone: Its target is unknown.

General study points: Especially in alopecia totalis/universalis, lesional scalp showed greater clonality than normal scalp did.

It was cDNA, reverse transcribed from extracted RNA, that served as the sequencing template. Produced via immunoSEQ multiplex PCR; TCRdb's table is partial and in-frame only. The table shows 150,000 or so clones, with approximately 50% occurring only once. Germline V CDR1 and CDR2: SGHRS, YFSETQ. Trimming removed 3 bases from V and 4 bases from J; junction bases left unmatched: 10. This CDR3 is 15 amino acids long. The chain employs TRBV5-1 and TRBJ2-7; 7 nucleotides agree with TRBD1. This TCR was sampled from a human donor with alopecia areata. Material: CD4+ T cells sorted from blood. The DNA for the CDR3 is TGCGCCAGCAGCTCCGGACAGGCGCTCCTGTACGAGCAGTACTTC. Its protein is CASSSGQALLYEQYF.